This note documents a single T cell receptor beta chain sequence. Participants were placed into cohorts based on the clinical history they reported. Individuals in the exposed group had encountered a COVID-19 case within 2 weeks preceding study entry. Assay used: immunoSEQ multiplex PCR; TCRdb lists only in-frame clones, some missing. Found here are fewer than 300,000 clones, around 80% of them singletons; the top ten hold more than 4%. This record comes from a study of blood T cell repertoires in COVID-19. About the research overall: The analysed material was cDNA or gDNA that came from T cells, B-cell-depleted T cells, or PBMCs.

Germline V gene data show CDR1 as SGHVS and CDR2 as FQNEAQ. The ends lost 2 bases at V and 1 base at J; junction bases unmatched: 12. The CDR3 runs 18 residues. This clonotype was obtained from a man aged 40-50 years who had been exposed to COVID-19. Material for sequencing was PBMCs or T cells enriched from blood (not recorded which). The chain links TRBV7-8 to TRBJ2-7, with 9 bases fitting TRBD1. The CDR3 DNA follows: TGTGCCAGCAGCTTACGGAAAGTCCGGGACAGGGTATCCTACGAGCAGTACTTC. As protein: CASSLRKVRDRVSYEQYF.